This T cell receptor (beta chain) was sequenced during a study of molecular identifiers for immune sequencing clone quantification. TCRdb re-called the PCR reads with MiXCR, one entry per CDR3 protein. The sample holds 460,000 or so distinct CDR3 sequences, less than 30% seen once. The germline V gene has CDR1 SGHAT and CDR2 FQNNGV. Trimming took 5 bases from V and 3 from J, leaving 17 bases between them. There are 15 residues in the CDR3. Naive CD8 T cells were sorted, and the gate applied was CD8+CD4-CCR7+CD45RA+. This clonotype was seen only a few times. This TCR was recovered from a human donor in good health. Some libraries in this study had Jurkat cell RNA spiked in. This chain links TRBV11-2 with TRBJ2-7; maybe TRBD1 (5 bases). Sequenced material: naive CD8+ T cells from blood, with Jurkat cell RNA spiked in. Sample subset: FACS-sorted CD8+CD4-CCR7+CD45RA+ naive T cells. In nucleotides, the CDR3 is TGTGCCAGCAGCCCATCAAGGGGCACCCACTACGAGCAGTACTTC. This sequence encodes CASSPSRGTHYEQYF.